This TCR beta chain is from a study of blood T cells in healthy people across ages. General study results and limits: Whereas aged donors had fewer naive CD4+ cells, long-lived donors had more of them and higher diversity.

About 9.6 milliliters of peripheral blood were drawn from each donor into EDTA-treated tubes. Each sample yielded at least 5 micrograms of PBMC total RNA. For the second PCR, which ran for about 7 to 12 cycles, a sample-barcoded 5' primer and a J-beta primer mix were used. The study obtained at least 2.5 million CDR3-containing paired-end reads from every sample. TCRdb redid the calling of the 5' RACE reads with MiXCR, one entry per CDR3 protein. This table holds about 1.5 million distinct CDR3 sequences, approximately 42% found once. Per germline, CDR1 DFQATT and CDR2 SNEGSKA (reference sequence). Trimming cost V 0 bases and J 13 bases; bases outside gene matches: 13. This CDR3 comprises 14 residues. This clonotype has only one observation. What it recognizes is unknown.

V gene TRBV20-1 combines with J gene TRBJ1-1; TRBD1 aligns across 8 bases. Sequencing used blood. The sequence derives from a woman younger than 30 in good health. This chain's CDR3 is CSARDFRLGTGVFF. CDR3 in DNA: TGCAGTGCTAGAGACTTTCGACTGGGGACAGGAGTTTTCTTT.